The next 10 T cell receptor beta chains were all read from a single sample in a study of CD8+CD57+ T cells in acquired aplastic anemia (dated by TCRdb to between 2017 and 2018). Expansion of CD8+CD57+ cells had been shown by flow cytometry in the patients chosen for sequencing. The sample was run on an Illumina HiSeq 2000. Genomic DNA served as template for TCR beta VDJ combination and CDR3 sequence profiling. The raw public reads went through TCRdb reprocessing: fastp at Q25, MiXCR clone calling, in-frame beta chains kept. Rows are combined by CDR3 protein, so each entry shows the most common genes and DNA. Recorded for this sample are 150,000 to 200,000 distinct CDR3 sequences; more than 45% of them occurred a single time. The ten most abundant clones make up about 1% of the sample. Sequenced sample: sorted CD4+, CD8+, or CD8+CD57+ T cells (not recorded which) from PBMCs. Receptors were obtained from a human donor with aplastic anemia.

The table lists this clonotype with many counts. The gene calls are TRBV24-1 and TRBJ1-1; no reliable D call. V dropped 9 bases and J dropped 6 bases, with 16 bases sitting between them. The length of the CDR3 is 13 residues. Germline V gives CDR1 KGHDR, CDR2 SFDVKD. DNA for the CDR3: TGTGCCACCCGTCCTTGGACTAGTTCTGAAGCTTTCTTT. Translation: CATRPWTSSEAFF.

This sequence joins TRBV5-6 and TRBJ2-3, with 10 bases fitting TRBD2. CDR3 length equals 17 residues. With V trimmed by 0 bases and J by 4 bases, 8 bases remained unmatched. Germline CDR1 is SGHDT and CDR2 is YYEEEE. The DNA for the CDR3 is TGTGCCAGCAGCTTGGGCGAGCGGGGGGGCGAGGCAGATACGCAGTATTTT. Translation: CASSLGERGGEADTQYF.

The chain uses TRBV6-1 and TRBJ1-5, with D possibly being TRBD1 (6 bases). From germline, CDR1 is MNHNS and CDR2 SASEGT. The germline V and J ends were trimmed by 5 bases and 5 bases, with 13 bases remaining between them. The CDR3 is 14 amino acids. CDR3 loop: CASSRGQMDQPQHF. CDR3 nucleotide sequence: TGTGCCAGCAGTCGCGGACAGATGGATCAGCCCCAGCATTTT.

CDR3 region: CASSLDAQGRGYGYTF. Written as DNA, the CDR3 is TGTGCCAGCAGCTTAGATGCTCAGGGGAGAGGCTATGGCTACACCTTC. This chain joins TRBV11-2 and TRBJ1-2; TRBD1 might be the D (6 bases). The V and J ends lost 0 bases and 4 bases respectively, with 15 bases between them. CDR3 length equals 16 residues. Germline-derived CDR1 and CDR2 are SGHAT and FQNNGV. Together with reference TRBV11-2 and TRBJ1-2, the CDR3 gives the full variable domain: EAGVAQSPRYKIIEKRQSVAFWCNPISGHATLYWYQQILGQGPKLLIQFQNNGVVDDSQLPKDRFSAERLKGVDSTLKIQPAKLEDSAVYLCASSLDAQGRGYGYTFGSGTRLTVV.

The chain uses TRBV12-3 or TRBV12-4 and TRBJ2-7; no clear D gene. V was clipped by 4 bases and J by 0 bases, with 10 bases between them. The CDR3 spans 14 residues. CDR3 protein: CASSYLRNSYEQYF. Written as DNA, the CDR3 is TGTGCCAGCAGTTATCTGCGGAACTCCTACGAGCAGTACTTC.

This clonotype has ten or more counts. The CDR3 protein is CASTAVQGTDTQYF. CDR3 bases: TGTGCCAGTACGGCCGTACAGGGAACAGATACGCAGTATTTT. This rearrangement joins TRBV19 to TRBJ2-3, with D maybe TRBD1 (6 bases). V lost 7 bases and J 3 bases, leaving 14 bases between the germline ends. CDR1 LNHDA and CDR2 SQIVND come from the germline V gene (reference sequence). The CDR3 length is 14 residues.

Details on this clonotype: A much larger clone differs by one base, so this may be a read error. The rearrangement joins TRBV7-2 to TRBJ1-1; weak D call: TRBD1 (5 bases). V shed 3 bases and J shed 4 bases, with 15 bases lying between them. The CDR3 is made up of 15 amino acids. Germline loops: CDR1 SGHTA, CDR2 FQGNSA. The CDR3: CASSLAAGLGTEAFF. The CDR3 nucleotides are TGTGCCAGCAGCTTGGCGGCAGGGTTGGGCACTGAAGCTTTCTTT.

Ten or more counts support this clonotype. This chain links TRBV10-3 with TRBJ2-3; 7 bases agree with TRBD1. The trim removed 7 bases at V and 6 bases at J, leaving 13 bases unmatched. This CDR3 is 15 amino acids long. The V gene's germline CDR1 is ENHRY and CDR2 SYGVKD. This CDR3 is CAITVGGTRGDTQYF. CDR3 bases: TGTGCCATCACTGTGGGTGGCACCAGGGGGGATACGCAGTATTTT.

The CDR3 sequence: CSANVHNEQFF. Written as DNA, the CDR3 is TGCAGTGCCAACGTCCACAATGAGCAGTTCTTC. The chain combines TRBV20-1 with TRBJ2-1; D call uncertain. The CDR3 consists of 11 residues. V lost 6 bases to trimming and J lost 5 bases, with 8 bases between them. Germline V lookup: CDR1 DFQATT, CDR2 SNEGSKA (reference sequence).

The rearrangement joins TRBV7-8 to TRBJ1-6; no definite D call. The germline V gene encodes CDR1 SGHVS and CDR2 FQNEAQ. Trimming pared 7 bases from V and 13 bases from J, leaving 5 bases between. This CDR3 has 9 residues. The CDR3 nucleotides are TGTGCCAGCAACCTTCCCCTCCACTTT. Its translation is CASNLPLHF.